These 14 T cell receptor beta chains came from one sample sequenced in a study of blood T cell repertoires in COVID-19. Assay: immunoSEQ multiplex PCR; the TCRdb copy retains only in-frame clones and omits some. The sample yields over 200,000 clones, about four fifths seen once. Sequenced: peripheral blood. These receptor sequences come from a woman aged 45 to 65 with acute or convalescent COVID-19.

V gene TRBV5-1 combines with J gene TRBJ2-7; perhaps TRBD2 as D (6 bases). The CDR3 is 13 residues long. The ends were cut back, 5 bases at V and 5 bases at J, with 14 bases in the middle. CDR1 and CDR2 (germline): SGHRS, YFSETQ. This CDR3 is CASRLRGGDEQYF. The CDR3 nucleotides are TGCGCCAGCAGGTTGCGGGGTGGAGACGAGCAGTACTTC.

V usage is TRBV6-5 and J usage is TRBJ2-1; 7 bases line up with TRBD1. The CDR3 sequence is 15 residues long. In germline, CDR1 is MNHEY, CDR2 SVGAGI. V shed 2 bases, J shed 2 bases, and the junction held 3 bases outside the gene matches. CDR3 sequence reads: CASSYRDRPYNEQFF. CDR3 DNA: TGTGCCAGCAGTTACAGGGACAGACCCTACAATGAGCAGTTCTTC.

The J gene is TRBJ2-5, the V gene TRBV3-1 (or the pseudogene TRBV3-2), with D maybe TRBD2 (5 bases). Germline values: CDR1 LGHDT, CDR2 YNNKEL (reference sequence). The CDR3 has 16 amino acids. Trimming took 0 bases from V and 5 from J, leaving 16 bases between them. The CDR3 DNA reads TGTGCCAGCAGCCAAGATTATGGACTCACCGATGAGACCCAGTACTTC. This translates into CASSQDYGLTDETQYF.

This chain uses TRBV6-5 with TRBJ2-5; a possible D gene is TRBD2 (6 bases). There are 15 residues in the CDR3. Trimming stripped 8 bases from V and 5 bases from J, with 21 bases between. Germline CDR1 and CDR2: MNHEY and SVGAGI. CDR3 in amino acids: CASSRTSWFGETQYF. CDR3 DNA sequence: TGTGCCAGCTCCCGAACTAGCTGGTTCGGCGAGACCCAGTACTTC.

The chain has TRBV14 and TRBJ2-5, with 10 positions matching TRBD2. This CDR3 has 18 amino acids. V shed 1 base and J 5 bases; nucleotides not matched to a gene: 13. Germline V CDR1 and CDR2: SGHDN, FVKESK. CDR3 region: CASSQVRAWTSGPETQYF. The CDR3 region has the DNA TGTGCCAGCAGCCAAGTAAGGGCCTGGACTAGCGGTCCTGAGACCCAGTACTTC. The variable domain in full, with the rest retrieved from reference TRBV14 and TRBJ2-5, is EAGVTQFPSHSVIEKGQTVTLRCDPISGHDNLYWYRRVMGKEIKFLLHFVKESKQDESGMPNNRFLAERTGGTYSTLKVQPAELEDSGVYFCASSQVRAWTSGPETQYFGPGTRLLVL.

V and J are TRBV5-1 and TRBJ2-7, with TRBD1 matching 8 bases. J gave up 2 bases and V 0 bases, and 4 bases lay outside the gene matches. Germline V gene data show CDR1 as SGHRS and CDR2 as YFSETQ. The CDR3 loop spans 15 amino acids. The CDR3 reads CASSLAGQVTYEQYF. DNA for the CDR3: TGCGCCAGCAGCTTGGCGGGACAGGTTACCTACGAGCAGTACTTC.

The chain is built from TRBV28 and TRBJ1-2, with 9 bases lining up with TRBD1. Germline values: CDR1 MDHEN, CDR2 SYDVKM. The CDR3 covers 14 residues. After removal of 11 bases from V and 4 bases from J, the junction contained 11 bases not matched to a gene. The CDR3 region is CAAEGQGLTYGYTF. Written as DNA, the CDR3 is TGTGCCGCTGAGGGACAGGGTTTAACCTATGGCTACACCTTC.

This clone was seen once. V and J are TRBV28 and TRBJ2-1; 7 bases are a match to TRBD2. The CDR3 runs to 15 residues. Germline V gene data show CDR1 as MDHEN and CDR2 as SYDVKM. V shed 6 bases and J 7 bases; nucleotides not matched to a gene: 12. The CDR3, as DNA: TGTGCCAGCAGCATACCCGGGGGGAGACAAAATGAGCAGTTCTTC. Amino acid sequence: CASSIPGGRQNEQFF.

This chain links TRBV27 with TRBJ2-1; 10 bases align to TRBD1. The CDR3 extends over 14 amino acids. V shed 6 bases, J shed 4 bases, and the junction held 3 bases outside the gene matches. Germline-derived CDR1 and CDR2 are MNHEY and SMNVEV (reference sequence). The CDR3 region has the DNA TGTGCCAGCAGCAGGGACAGGGGTTACAATGAGCAGTTCTTC. It encodes CASSRDRGYNEQFF.

J is TRBJ2-1 and V is TRBV9, with TRBD1 matching over 11 bases. CDR1 is SGDLS and CDR2 is YYNGEE in the germline V gene. The J segment lost 1 base and the V segment lost 3 bases, leaving 3 bases of the junction unmatched. This CDR3 is 16 amino acids long. This chain's CDR3 is CASSARDRGSYNEQFF. Here the CDR3 DNA reads TGTGCCAGCAGCGCACGGGACAGGGGGTCCTACAATGAGCAGTTCTTC.

This clone was counted a single time. The chain recombines TRBV18 with TRBJ1-4, with 9 bases identical to TRBD1. CDR1 and CDR2 (germline): KGHSH, LQKENI. The CDR3 length is 16 residues. V dropped 6 bases and J dropped 8; count of bases not matched to a gene: 13. In nucleotides, the CDR3 is TGTGCCAGCTCCCCCACAAGGACAGGGGCGAACGAAAAACTGTTTTTT. Amino acid sequence: CASSPTRTGANEKLFF.

This chain uses TRBV7-8 with TRBJ1-2; weak D call: TRBD1 (6 bases). This CDR3 is built from 13 residues. CDR1 and CDR2 from the germline V gene are SGHVS and FQNEAQ. V gave up 1 base and J gave up 4 bases, with 7 bases separating them. CDR3 sequence reads: CASSLVQGYGYTF. In nucleotides, the CDR3 is TGTGCCAGCAGCTTAGTACAGGGCTATGGCTACACCTTC.

The V gene is TRBV27, the J gene TRBJ2-7; the match to TRBD1 covers 8 bases. The CDR3 has 15 residues. Germline V gives CDR1 MNHEY, CDR2 SMNVEV (reference sequence). The V segment lost 6 bases and the J segment 0 bases; nucleotides outside the gene matches: 7. This CDR3 reads CASRRWDRSSYEQYF. Written as DNA, the CDR3 is TGTGCCAGCAGACGGTGGGACAGGAGCTCCTACGAGCAGTACTTC.

The CDR3 DNA reads TGTGCCAGCAGCCAAGCTGGGGGGAGCAATCAGCCCCAGCATTTT. This sequence encodes CASSQAGGSNQPQHF. V usage is TRBV14 and J usage is TRBJ1-5, with D perhaps matching TRBD1 (5 bases). The V gene lost 1 base and the J gene lost 1 base, with 8 bases spanning the gap. CDR1 and CDR2 (germline): SGHDN, FVKESK. The CDR3 extends over 15 amino acids.